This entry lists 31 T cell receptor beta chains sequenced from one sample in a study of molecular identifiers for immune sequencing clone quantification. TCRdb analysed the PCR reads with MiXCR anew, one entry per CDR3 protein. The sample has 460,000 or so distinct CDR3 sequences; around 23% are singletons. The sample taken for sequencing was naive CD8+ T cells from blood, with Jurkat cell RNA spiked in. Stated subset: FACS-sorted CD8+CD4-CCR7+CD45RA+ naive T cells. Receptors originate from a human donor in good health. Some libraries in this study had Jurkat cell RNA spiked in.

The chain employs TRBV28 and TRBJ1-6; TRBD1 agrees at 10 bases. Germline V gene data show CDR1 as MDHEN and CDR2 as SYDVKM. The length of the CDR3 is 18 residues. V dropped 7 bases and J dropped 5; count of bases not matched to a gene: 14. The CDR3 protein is CASTLSTTGGAHNSPLHF. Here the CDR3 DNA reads TGTGCCAGCACCCTAAGCACGACAGGGGGCGCGCATAATTCACCCCTCCACTTT.

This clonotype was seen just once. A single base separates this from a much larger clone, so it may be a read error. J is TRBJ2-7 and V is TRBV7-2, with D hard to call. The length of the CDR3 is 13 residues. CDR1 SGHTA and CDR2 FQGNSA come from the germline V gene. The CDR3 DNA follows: TGTGTCAGCAGTCAAACTAAGGTGTACGAGCAGTACTTC. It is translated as CVSSQTKVYEQYF. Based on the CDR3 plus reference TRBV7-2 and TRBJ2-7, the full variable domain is GAGVSQSPSNKVTEKGKDVELRCDPISGHTALYWYRQSLGQGLEFLIYFQGNSAPDKSGLPSDRFSAERTGGSVSTLTIQRTQQEDSAVYLCVSSQTKVYEQYFGPGTRLTVT.

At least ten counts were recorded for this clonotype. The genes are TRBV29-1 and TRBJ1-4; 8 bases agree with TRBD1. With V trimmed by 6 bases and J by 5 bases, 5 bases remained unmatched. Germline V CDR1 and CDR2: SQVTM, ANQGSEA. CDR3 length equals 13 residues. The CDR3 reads CSVRTGLNEKLFF. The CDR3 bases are TGCAGCGTGAGGACAGGGTTAAATGAAAAACTGTTTTTT.

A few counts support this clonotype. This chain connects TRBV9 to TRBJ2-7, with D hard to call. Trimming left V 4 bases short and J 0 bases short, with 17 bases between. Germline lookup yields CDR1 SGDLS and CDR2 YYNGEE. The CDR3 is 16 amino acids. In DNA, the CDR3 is TGTGCCAGCAGCCCGACTTTCGTGGGAAGCTCCTACGAGCAGTACTTC. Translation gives CASSPTFVGSSYEQYF.

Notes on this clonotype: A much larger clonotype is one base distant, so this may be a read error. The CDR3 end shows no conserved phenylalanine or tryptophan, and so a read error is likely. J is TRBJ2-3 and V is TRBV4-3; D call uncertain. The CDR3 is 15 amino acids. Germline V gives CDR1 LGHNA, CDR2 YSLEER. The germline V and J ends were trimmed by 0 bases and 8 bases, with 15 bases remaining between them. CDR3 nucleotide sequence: TGCGCCAGCAGCCAAGACTCCTCTAACAGATTTACGCAGTATCTT. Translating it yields CASSQDSSNRFTQYL.

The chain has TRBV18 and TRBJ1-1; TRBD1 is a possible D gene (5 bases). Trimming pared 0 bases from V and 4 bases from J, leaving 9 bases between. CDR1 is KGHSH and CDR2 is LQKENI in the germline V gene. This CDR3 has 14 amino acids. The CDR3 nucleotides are TGTGCCAGCTCACCACCTTCAGGGAGCACTGAAGCTTTCTTT. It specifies CASSPPSGSTEAFF.

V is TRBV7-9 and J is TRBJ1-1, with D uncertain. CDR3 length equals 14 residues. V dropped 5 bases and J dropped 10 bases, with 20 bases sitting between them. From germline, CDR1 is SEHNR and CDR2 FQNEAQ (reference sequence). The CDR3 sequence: CASSPPQGFDGAFF. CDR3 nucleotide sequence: TGTGCCAGCAGCCCACCCCAAGGGTTCGATGGAGCTTTCTTT. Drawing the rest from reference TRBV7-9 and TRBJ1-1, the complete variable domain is DTGVSQNPRHKITKRGQNVTFRCDPISEHNRLYWYRQTLGQGPEFLTYFQNEAQLEKSRLLSDRFSAERPKGSFSTLEIQRTEQGDSAMYLCASSPPQGFDGAFFGQGTRLTVV.

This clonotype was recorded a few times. CDR3 in DNA: TGTGCCTGGAGTGCGCAGCCGAACACTGAAGCTTTCTTT. Encoded protein: CAWSAQPNTEAFF. V gene TRBV30 combines with J gene TRBJ1-1; no clear D. Germline V CDR1 and CDR2: GTSNPN, SVGIG (reference sequence). CDR3 size: 13 residues. V was clipped by 1 base and J by 1 base, with 7 bases between them.

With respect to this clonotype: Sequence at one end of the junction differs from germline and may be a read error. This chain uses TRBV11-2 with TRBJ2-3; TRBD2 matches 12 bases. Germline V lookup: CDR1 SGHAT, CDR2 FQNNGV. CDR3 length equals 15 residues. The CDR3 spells CASRPSGGAKDTRYF. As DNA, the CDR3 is TGCGCCAGCAGGCCTAGCGGGGGGGCCAAAGATACGCGGTATTTT.

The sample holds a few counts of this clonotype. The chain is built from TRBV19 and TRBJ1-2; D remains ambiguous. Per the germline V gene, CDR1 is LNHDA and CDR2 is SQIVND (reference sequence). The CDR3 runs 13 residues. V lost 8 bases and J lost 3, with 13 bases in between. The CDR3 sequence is CASSMDMDYGYTF. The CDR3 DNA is TGTGCCAGTTCCATGGATATGGACTATGGCTACACCTTC. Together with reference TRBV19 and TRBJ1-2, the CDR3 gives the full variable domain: DGGITQSPKYLFRKEGQNVTLSCEQNLNHDAMYWYRQDPGQGLRLIYYSQIVNDFQKGDIAEGYSVSREKKESFPLTVTSAQKNPTAFYLCASSMDMDYGYTFGSGTRLTVV.

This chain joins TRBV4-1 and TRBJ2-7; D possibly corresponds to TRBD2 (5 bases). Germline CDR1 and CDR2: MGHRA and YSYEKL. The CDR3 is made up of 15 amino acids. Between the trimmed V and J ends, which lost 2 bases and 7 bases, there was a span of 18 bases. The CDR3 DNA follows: TGCGCCAGCAGCCAAACCCCTAGCAGCGGAGATGAGCAGTACTTC. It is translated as CASSQTPSSGDEQYF.

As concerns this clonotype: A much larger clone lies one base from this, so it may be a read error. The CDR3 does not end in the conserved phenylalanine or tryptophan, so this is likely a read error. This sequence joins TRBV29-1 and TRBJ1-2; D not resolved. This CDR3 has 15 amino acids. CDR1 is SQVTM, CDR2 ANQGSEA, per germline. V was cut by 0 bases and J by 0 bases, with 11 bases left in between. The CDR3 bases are TGCAGCGTTGAAGATGAGGACGGAGCTAACTATGGCTACACCTTG. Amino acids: CSVEDEDGANYGYTL.

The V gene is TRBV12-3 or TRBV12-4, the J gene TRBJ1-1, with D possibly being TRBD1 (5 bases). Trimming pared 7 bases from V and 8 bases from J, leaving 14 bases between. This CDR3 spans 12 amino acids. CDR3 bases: TGTGCCAGCACCACGCACGGGGGAGAAGCTTTCTTT. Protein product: CASTTHGGEAFF.

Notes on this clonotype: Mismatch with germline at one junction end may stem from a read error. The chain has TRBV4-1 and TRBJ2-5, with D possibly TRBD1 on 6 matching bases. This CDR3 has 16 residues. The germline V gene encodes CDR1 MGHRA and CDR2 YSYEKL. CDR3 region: CARSQEQGTAPAPPSF. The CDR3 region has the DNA TGCGCCCGCAGCCAAGAACAGGGCACGGCCCCCGCGCCCCCGTCCTTC.

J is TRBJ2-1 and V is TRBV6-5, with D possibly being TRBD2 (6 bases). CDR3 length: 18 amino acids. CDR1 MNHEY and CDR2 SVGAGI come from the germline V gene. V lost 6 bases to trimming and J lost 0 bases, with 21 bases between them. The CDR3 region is CASSHGGPSDSSYNEQFF. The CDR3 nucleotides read TGTGCCAGCAGCCATGGAGGGCCTAGCGATAGCTCCTACAATGAGCAGTTCTTC.

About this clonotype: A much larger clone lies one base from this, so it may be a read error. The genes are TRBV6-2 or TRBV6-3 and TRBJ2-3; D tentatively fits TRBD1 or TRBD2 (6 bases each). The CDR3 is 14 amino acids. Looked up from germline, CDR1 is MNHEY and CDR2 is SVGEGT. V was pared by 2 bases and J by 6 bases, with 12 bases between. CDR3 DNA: TGTGCCAGCAGTTACACGGAGGGGGTGGATACGCAGTATTTT. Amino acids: CASSYTEGVDTQYF.

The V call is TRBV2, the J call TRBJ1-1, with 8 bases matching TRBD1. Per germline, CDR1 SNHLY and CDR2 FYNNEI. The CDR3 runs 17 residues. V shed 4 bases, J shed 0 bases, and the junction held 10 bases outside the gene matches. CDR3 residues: CASSVPGQEDMNTEAFF. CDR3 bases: TGTGCCAGCAGTGTTCCGGGACAGGAAGACATGAACACTGAAGCTTTCTTT. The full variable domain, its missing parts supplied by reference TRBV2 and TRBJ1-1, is EPEVTQTPSHQVTQMGQEVILRCVPISNHLYFYWYRQILGQKVEFLVSFYNNEISEKSEIFDDQFSVERPDGSNFTLKIRSTKLEDSAMYFCASSVPGQEDMNTEAFFGQGTRLTVV.

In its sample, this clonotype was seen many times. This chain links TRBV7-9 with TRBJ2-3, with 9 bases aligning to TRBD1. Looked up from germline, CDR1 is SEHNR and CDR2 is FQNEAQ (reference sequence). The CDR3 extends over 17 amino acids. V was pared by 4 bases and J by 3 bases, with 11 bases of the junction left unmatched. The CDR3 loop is CASSSTGGGMQTDTQYF. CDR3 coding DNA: TGTGCCAGCAGCTCTACAGGGGGCGGGATGCAGACAGATACGCAGTATTTT.

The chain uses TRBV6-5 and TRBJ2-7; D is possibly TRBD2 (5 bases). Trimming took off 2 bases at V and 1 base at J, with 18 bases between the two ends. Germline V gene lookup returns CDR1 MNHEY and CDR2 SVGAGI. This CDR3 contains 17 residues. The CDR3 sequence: CASSYRWMGSRSYEQYF. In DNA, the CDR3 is TGTGCCAGCAGTTACCGTTGGATGGGGAGTAGGTCCTACGAGCAGTACTTC.

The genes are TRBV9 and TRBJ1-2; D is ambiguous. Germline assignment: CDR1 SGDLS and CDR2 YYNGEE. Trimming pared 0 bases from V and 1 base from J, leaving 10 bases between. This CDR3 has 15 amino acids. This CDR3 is CASSVVGGSNYGYTF. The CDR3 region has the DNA TGTGCCAGCAGCGTAGTAGGTGGGAGTAACTATGGCTACACCTTC.

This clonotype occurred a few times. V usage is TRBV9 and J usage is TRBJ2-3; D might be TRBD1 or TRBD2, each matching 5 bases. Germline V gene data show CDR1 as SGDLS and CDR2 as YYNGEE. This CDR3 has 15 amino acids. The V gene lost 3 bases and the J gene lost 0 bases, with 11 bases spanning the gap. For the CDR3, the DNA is TGTGCCAGCAGCGGGGACGGATCTAGCACAGATACGCAGTATTTT. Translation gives CASSGDGSSTDTQYF. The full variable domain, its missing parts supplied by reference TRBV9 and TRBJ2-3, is DSGVTQTPKHLITATGQRVTLRCSPRSGDLSVYWYQQSLDQGLQFLIQYYNGEERAKGNILERFSAQQFPDLHSELNLSSLELGDSALYFCASSGDGSSTDTQYFGPGTRLTVL.

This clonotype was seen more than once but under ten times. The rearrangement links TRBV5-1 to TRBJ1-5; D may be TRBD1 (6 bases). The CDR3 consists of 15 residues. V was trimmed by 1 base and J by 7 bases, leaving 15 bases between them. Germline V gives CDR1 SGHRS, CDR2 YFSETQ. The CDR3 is CASSLRGASGQPQHF. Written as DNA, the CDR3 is TGCGCCAGCAGCTTGAGGGGGGCCTCGGGGCAGCCCCAGCATTTT. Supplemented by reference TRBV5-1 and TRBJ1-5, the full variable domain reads KAGVTQTPRYLIKTRGQQVTLSCSPISGHRSVSWYQQTPGQGLQFLFEYFSETQRNKGNFPGRFSGRQFSNSRSEMNVSTLELGDSALYLCASSLRGASGQPQHFGDGTRLSIL.

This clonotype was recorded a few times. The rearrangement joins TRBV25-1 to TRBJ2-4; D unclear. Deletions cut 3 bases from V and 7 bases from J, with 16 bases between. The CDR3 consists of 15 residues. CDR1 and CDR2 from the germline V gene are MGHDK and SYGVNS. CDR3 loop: CASSEKGGFGNIQYF. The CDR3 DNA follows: TGTGCCAGCAGTGAGAAGGGCGGCTTTGGGAACATTCAGTACTTC.

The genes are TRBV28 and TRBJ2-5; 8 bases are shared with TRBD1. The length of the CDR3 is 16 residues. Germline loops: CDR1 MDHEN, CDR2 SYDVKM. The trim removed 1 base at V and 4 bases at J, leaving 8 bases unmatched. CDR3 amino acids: CASSLSPRGLGETQYF. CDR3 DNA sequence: TGTGCCAGCAGTTTATCCCCCAGGGGGCTAGGAGAGACCCAGTACTTC.

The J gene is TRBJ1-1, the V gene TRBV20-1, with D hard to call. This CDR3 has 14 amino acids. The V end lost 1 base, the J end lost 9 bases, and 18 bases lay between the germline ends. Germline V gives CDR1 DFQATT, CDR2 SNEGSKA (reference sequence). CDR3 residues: CSARVNSAYVKAFF. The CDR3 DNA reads TGCAGTGCTAGAGTCAACAGCGCTTATGTGAAAGCTTTCTTT.

CDR3 bases: TGTGCCAGCAGTTACCTCCTGGCGGGGATTCCGGGCTACACCTTC. Protein product: CASSYLLAGIPGYTF. V usage is TRBV6-5 and J usage is TRBJ1-2; no clear D gene. There are 15 residues in the CDR3. The germline CDR1 and CDR2 sequences are MNHEY and SVGAGI. The V end lost 2 bases, the J end lost 8 bases, and 18 bases lay between the germline ends.

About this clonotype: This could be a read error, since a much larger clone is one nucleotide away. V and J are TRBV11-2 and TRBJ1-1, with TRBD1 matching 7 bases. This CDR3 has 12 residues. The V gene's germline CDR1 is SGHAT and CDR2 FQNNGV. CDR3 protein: CASSIAGTEALF. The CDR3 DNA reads TGTGCCAGCAGCATCGCCGGGACAGAAGCTCTCTTT.

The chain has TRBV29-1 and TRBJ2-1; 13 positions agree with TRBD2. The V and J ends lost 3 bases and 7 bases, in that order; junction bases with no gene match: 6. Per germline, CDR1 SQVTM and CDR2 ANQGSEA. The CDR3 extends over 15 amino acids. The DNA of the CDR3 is TGCAGCGTTGAGACCGGGACTAGCGGGATTAATGAGCAGTTCTTC. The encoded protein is CSVETGTSGINEQFF.

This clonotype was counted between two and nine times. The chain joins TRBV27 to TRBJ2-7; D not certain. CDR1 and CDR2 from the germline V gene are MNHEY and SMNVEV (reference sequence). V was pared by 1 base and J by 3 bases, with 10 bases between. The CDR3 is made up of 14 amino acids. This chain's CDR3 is CASSLWREGYEQYF. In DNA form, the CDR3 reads TGTGCCAGCAGTTTATGGCGCGAAGGCTACGAGCAGTACTTC.

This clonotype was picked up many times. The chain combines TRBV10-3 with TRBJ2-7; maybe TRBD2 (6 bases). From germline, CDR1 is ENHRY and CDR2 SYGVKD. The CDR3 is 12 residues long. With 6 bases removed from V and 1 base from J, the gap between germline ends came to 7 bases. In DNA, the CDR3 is TGTGCCATCAGAGGGACTTCCTACGAGCAGTACTTC. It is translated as CAIRGTSYEQYF.

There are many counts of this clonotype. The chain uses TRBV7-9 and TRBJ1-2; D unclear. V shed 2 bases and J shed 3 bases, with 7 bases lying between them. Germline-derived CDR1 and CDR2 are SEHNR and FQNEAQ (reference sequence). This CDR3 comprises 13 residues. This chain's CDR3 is CASSLNPDYGYTF. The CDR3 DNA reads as TGTGCCAGCAGCTTAAACCCCGACTATGGCTACACCTTC. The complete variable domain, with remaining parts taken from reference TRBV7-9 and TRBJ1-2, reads DTGVSQNPRHKITKRGQNVTFRCDPISEHNRLYWYRQTLGQGPEFLTYFQNEAQLEKSRLLSDRFSAERPKGSFSTLEIQRTEQGDSAMYLCASSLNPDYGYTFGSGTRLTVV.